Given below is one T cell receptor (beta chain) in context. The data belong to a study of blood T cell repertoires in COVID-19. Only in-frame clones appear in the TCRdb table, and some are missing; sequencing was by immunoSEQ multiplex PCR. The data contain roughly 250,000 clones, roughly four fifths of them seen just once; the ten biggest clones take up 1.5% to 2%. The CDR3 spans 14 residues. Germline V gene data show CDR1 as MNHEY and CDR2 as SVGAGI. The J segment lost 9 bases and the V segment lost 6 bases, leaving 8 bases of the junction unmatched. V gene TRBV6-5 combines with J gene TRBJ2-1; TRBD2 matches 10 bases. The origin of this receptor is a woman older than 75 with acute or convalescent COVID-19. Material: peripheral blood. This CDR3 is CASSPVVAGGEQFF. For the CDR3, the DNA is TGTGCCAGCAGCCCAGTCGTAGCGGGAGGTGAGCAGTTCTTC.